Listed below are T cell receptor beta chains from one sample, sequenced in a study of blood T cells in healthy people across ages. TCRdb reanalysed the 5' RACE reads using MiXCR and keeps one entry per CDR3 protein. The sample shows some 760,000 distinct CDR3 sequences, around a quarter of them seen only once. This sample also appeared in a second study, on T cells of mothers and their children.

Specimen: blood. These receptors all come from a boy younger than 18 in good health. CDR3s include the opening cysteine and the closing phenylalanine or tryptophan. Fields, in order: clone size, V gene, J gene, D gene, CDR3 DNA, CDR3 protein. The D gene is left open where the match is weak. Part of the rows lack a size; the others show once, few, many or a class for expanded clones.

>few|TRBV7-2|TRBJ2-1|NA
TGTGCCAGCAGCCCTATAGGGGGGGACTTCAACAATGAGCAGTTCTTC
CASSPIGGDFNNEQFF
>few|TRBV18|TRBJ2-3|TRBD2
TGTGCCAGCTCACCTTGGGGAGGGCCAGATACGCAGTATTTT
CASSPWGGPDTQYF
>NA|TRBV28|TRBJ2-1|TRBD2
TGTGCCAGCAGTCAACGACTAGCGGGAAACGATGAGCAGTTCTTC
CASSQRLAGNDEQFF
>NA|TRBV24-1|TRBJ2-1|NA
TGTGCCACCAGTGATTTCTGGGACAATGAGCAGTTCTTC
CATSDFWDNEQFF
>NA|TRBV11-2|TRBJ2-1|TRBD2
TGTGCCAGCAACGTATCAGGACTAGCGGACAATGAGCAGTTCTTC
CASNVSGLADNEQFF
>few|TRBV29-1|TRBJ2-5|TRBD2
TGCAGCGTTGGGAGGGAGGGCCTTGAGACCCAGTACTTC
CSVGREGLETQYF
>few|TRBV7-9|TRBJ2-2|NA
TGTGCCAGCAGCTTCTCTGACACCGGGGAGCTGTTTTTT
CASSFSDTGELFF
>NA|TRBV20-1|TRBJ2-7|NA
TGCAGTGCTGGCTATCCGACTGGAGGGCGGACCTACGAGCAGTACTTC
CSAGYPTGGRTYEQYF
>NA|TRBV6-5|TRBJ1-2|NA
TGTGCCAGCAGTCAGAACTCGGTCTATGGCTACACCTTC
CASSQNSVYGYTF
>few|TRBV9|TRBJ1-1|NA
TGTGCCAGCAGTGCCCCCCTGGGGGTGGGCGAGGACACTGAAGCTTTCTTT
CASSAPLGVGEDTEAFF
>many|TRBV4-3|TRBJ2-6|NA
TGCGCCAGCAGCCAAGAAGGGGCTAGCTCTGGGGCCAACGTCCTGACTTTC
CASSQEGASSGANVLTF
>few|TRBV29-1|TRBJ2-7|NA
TGCAGCGTCAGCTCTACGAATTCCTACGAGCAGTACTTC
CSVSSTNSYEQYF
>NA|TRBV28|TRBJ2-3|TRBD1
TGTGCCAGCAGTTGGACAGGGGGCACAGATACGCAGTATTTT
CASSWTGGTDTQYF
>NA|TRBV24-1|TRBJ2-5|TRBD2
TGTGCCACCAGGGGCAGCGGGGGGCAAGAGACCCAGTACTTC
CATRGSGGQETQYF
>NA|TRBV3-1|TRBJ2-5|NA
TGTGCCAGCAGCCAAGAGATCGGCAGAACCGTGTACCAAGAGACCCAGTACTTC
CASSQEIGRTVYQETQYF
>NA|TRBV3-1|TRBJ2-1|TRBD2
TGTGCCAGCAGCCTACATGGACTAGCGGGGGGGGATGAGCAGTTCTTC
CASSLHGLAGGDEQFF
>few|TRBV12-3/TRBV12-4|TRBJ1-2|NA
TGTGCCAGCAGGCCGGGACAAGCTCAGGGCGGCTACACCTTC
CASRPGQAQGGYTF
>few|TRBV7-9|TRBJ1-2|TRBD1
TGTGCCAGCAGCTCGGGACAGGACACCTATGGCTACACCTTC
CASSSGQDTYGYTF
>NA|TRBV4-1|TRBJ2-3|NA
TGCGCCAGCAGCCAAGTCTCTTACACAGATACGCAGTATTTT
CASSQVSYTDTQYF